This T cell receptor (beta chain) stems from a study of blood T cell repertoires in COVID-19. Turning to the study itself: Acute and convalescent COVID-19 samples came from the United States, Italy and Spain. Sample material is recorded as cDNA or gDNA derived from T cells, B-cell-depleted T cells, or PBMCs.

In the source study's methods: Amplification from reference gene primers served as the basis for estimated nucleated cell counts. Assay used: immunoSEQ multiplex PCR; TCRdb lists only in-frame clones, some missing. That table furnishes V, J and clone size, whereas the DNA furnished D and trimming. Among around 250,000 clones listed, over 75% were seen once. J lost 6 bases, V lost 4 bases, and 5 bases had no gene match. Germline values: CDR1 MNHEY, CDR2 SMNVEV (reference sequence). The CDR3 consists of 14 residues. This clonotype was sampled from a man aged 50 to 59 with active or convalescent COVID-19. This chain uses TRBV27 with TRBJ2-3; TRBD2 matches 9 bases. Material for sequencing was peripheral blood. Here the CDR3 reads CASSWLAGTDTQYF. The DNA for the CDR3 is TGTGCCAGCAGTTGGCTAGCGGGAACCGATACGCAGTATTTT.